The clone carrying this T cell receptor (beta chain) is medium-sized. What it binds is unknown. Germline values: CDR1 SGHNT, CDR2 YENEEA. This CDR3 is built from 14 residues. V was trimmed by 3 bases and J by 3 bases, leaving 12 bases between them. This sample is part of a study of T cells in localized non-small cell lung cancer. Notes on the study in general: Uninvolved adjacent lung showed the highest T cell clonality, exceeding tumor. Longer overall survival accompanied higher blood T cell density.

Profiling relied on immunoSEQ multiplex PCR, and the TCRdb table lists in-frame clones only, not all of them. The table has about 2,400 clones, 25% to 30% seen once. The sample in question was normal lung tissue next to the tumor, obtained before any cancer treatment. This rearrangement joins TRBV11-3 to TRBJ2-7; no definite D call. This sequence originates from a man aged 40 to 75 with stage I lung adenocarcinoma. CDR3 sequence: CASSLSYGDYEQYF. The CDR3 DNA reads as TGTGCCAGCAGCTTGTCGTACGGTGACTACGAGCAGTACTTC.